This T cell receptor beta chain originates from a study of blood T cell repertoires in COVID-19. Study as a whole: Both acute and convalescent COVID-19 samples were obtained from the United States, Italy and Spain. PBMCs, B-cell-depleted T cells, or T cells were the source of the cDNA or gDNA that made up the material.

Authors' data handling: Amplification of reference gene primers was used by the study to estimate nucleated cell counts. TCRdb's table, derived via immunoSEQ multiplex PCR, lists solely in-frame clones and lacks some. D and trimming come from the DNA, and the V and J calls and clone size come from that table. This table holds approximately 51,000 clones, around 86% found once. Looked up from germline, CDR1 is SGHRS and CDR2 is YFSETQ. CDR3 length: 15 amino acids. The ends lost 2 bases at V and 4 bases at J; junction bases unmatched: 6. This receptor was taken from a man aged 50 to 59 with active COVID-19. The specimen sequenced was peripheral blood. The chain joins TRBV5-1 to TRBJ2-1, with 7 bases lining up with TRBD1. CDR3 amino acids: CASSLTGTEYNEQFF. The CDR3 DNA is TGCGCCAGCAGCTTAACCGGGACAGAGTACAATGAGCAGTTCTTC. Based on the CDR3 plus reference TRBV5-1 and TRBJ2-1, the full variable domain is KAGVTQTPRYLIKTRGQQVTLSCSPISGHRSVSWYQQTPGQGLQFLFEYFSETQRNKGNFPGRFSGRQFSNSRSEMNVSTLELGDSALYLCASSLTGTEYNEQFFGPGTRLTVL.